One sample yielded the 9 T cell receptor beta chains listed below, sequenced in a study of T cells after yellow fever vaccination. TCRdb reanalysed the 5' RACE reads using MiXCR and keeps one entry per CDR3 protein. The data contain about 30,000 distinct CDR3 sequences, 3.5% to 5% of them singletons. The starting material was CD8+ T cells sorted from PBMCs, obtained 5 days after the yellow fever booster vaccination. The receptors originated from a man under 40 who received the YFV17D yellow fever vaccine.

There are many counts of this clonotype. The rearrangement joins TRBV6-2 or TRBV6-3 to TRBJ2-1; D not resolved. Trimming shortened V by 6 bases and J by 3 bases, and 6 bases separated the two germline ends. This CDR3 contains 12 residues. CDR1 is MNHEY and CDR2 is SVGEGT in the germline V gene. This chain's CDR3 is CASSYVYNEQFF. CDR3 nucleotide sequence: TGTGCCAGCAGCTACGTCTACAATGAGCAGTTCTTC.

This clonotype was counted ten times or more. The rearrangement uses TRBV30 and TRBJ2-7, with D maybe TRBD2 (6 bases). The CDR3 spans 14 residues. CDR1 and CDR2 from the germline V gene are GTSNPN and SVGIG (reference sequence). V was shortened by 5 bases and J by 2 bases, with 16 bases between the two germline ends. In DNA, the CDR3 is TGTGCCTGGGGGAAGGCGGGACGACCCTACGAGCAGTACTTC. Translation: CAWGKAGRPYEQYF.

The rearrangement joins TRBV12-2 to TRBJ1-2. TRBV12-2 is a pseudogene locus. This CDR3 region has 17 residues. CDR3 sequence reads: CASRQKGEVRAPYGYTF. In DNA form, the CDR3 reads TGTGCAAGTCGCCAAAAAGGGGAGGTCAGGGCTCCCTATGGCTACACCTTC.

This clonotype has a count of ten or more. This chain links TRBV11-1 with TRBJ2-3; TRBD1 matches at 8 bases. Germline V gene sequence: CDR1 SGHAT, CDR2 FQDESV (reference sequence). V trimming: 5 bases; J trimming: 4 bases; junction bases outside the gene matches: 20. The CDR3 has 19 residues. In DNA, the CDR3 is TGTGCCAGCAGCACACTCCGGACAGGGCCCGCACGGTCCCCAGATACGCAGTATTTT. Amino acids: CASSTLRTGPARSPDTQYF.

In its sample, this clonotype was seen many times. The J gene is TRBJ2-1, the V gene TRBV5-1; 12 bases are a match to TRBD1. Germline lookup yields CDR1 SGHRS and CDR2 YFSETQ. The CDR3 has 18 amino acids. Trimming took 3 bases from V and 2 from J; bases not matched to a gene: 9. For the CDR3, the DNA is TGCGCCAGCAGCTGGTCCGGGACAGGGGGCGGAACCTACAATGAGCAGTTCTTC. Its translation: CASSWSGTGGGTYNEQFF.

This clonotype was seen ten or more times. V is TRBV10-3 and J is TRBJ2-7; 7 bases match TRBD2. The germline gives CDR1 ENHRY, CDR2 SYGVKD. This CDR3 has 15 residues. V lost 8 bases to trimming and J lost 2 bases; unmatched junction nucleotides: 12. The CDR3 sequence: CAIGNSQREPYEQYF. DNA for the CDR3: TGTGCCATCGGAAACTCCCAGCGGGAACCCTACGAGCAGTACTTC.

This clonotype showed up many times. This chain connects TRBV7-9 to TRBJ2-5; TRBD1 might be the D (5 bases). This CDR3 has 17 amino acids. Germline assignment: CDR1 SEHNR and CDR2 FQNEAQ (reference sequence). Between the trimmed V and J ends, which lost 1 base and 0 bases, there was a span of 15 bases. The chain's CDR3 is CASSLEQIKGYQETQYF. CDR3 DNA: TGTGCCAGCAGCTTAGAGCAGATAAAGGGGTACCAAGAGACCCAGTACTTC.

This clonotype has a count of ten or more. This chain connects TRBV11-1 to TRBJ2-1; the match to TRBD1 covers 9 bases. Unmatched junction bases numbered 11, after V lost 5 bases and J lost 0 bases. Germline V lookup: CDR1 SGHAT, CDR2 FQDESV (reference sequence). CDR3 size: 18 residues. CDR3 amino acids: CASSPEVGQGSSYNEQFF. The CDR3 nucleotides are TGTGCCAGCAGCCCAGAAGTAGGACAGGGGAGCTCCTACAATGAGCAGTTCTTC. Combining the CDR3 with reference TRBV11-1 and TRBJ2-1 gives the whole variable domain EAEVAQSPRYKITEKSQAVAFWCDPISGHATLYWYRQILGQGPELLVQFQDESVVDDSQLPKDRFSAERLKGVDSTLKIQPAELGDSAMYLCASSPEVGQGSSYNEQFFGPGTRLTVL.

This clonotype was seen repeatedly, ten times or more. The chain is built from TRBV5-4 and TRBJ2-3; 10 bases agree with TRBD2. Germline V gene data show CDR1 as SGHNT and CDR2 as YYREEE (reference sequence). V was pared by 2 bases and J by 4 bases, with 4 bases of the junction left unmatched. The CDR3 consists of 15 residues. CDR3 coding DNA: TGTGCCAGCAGCTTTCAAGCGGGAGGGCCAGATACGCAGTATTTT. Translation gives CASSFQAGGPDTQYF.